The next 28 T cell receptor beta chains were all read from a single sample in a study of T-cell memory formation after mild COVID-19 (dated by TCRdb to the early 2020s). The method was 5' RACE. The sequencing machine was an Illumina NovaSeq 6000. In TCRdb, the public reads were trimmed at Q25 with fastp and aligned with MiXCR, with productive beta chains retained. Duplicate CDR3 protein sequences are folded into a single record with the most common DNA and genes. For this sample there are around 140,000 distinct CDR3 sequences; approximately 6% appear just once. Approximately 2% of the sample goes to the ten largest clones. The source material was PBMCs or a T cell subset sorted from them (not recorded which). These receptors were taken from an adult woman who had mild COVID-19 (a few samples of this study predate the infection). The sample titles of this study are shuffled in the database, so cell type and time point are left out; the donor was told from shared clones.

There are many counts of this clonotype. This rearrangement joins TRBV24-1 to TRBJ2-1, with TRBD1 identical over 10 bases. V shed 5 bases, J shed 6 bases, and the junction held 9 bases outside the gene matches. Per germline, CDR1 KGHDR and CDR2 SFDVKD. The CDR3 is made up of 16 amino acids. CDR3 sequence: CATSVRTGGFSNEQFF. The DNA for the CDR3 is TGTGCCACCAGTGTCCGGACAGGGGGTTTTTCCAATGAGCAGTTCTTC.

The V gene is TRBV12-3 or TRBV12-4, the J gene TRBJ2-3, with unresolved D. This CDR3 region has 11 residues. V dropped 2 bases and J dropped 6 bases, with 3 bases sitting between them. The CDR3 here is CASSLMDTQYF. CDR3 nucleotide sequence: TGTGCCAGCAGTTTAATGGATACGCAGTATTTT.

This clonotype was counted only a few times. This chain uses TRBV5-6 with TRBJ2-1; 12 positions agree with TRBD2. Trimming removed 3 bases from V and 5 bases from J; junction bases left unmatched: 9. Germline V gives CDR1 SGHDT, CDR2 YYEEEE. The CDR3 runs to 17 residues. In DNA, the CDR3 is TGTGCCAGCAGCTCCCGGTGGGCTAGCGGGAGGGACAATGAGCAGTTCTTC. Its translation: CASSSRWASGRDNEQFF.

This clonotype occurred a few times. This chain's CDR3 is CASSQESLRNTEAFF. CDR3 nucleotide sequence: TGTGCCAGCAGCCAAGAGAGCTTGAGGAACACTGAAGCTTTCTTT. The V gene is TRBV4-2, the J gene TRBJ1-1; D uncertain. V lost 0 bases and J lost 1, with 9 bases in between. Germline loops: CDR1 LGHNA, CDR2 YNFKEQ. This CDR3 region has 15 residues.

This rearrangement joins TRBV7-2 to TRBJ2-1, with 14 bases matching TRBD2. The trim removed 5 bases at V and 9 bases at J, leaving 6 bases unmatched. This CDR3 is 15 amino acids long. Germline V gene data show CDR1 as SGHTA and CDR2 as FQGNSA. In nucleotides, the CDR3 is TGTGCCAGCAGCGCAGACGGACTAGCGGGAGGTGAGCAGTTCTTC. Translating it yields CASSADGLAGGEQFF. Using reference TRBV7-2 and TRBJ2-1 for the parts outside the CDR3, the full variable domain is GAGVSQSPSNKVTEKGKDVELRCDPISGHTALYWYRQSLGQGLEFLIYFQGNSAPDKSGLPSDRFSAERTGGSVSTLTIQRTQQEDSAVYLCASSADGLAGGEQFFGPGTRLTVL.

This clonotype appeared many times. The DNA of the CDR3 is TGCGCCAGCAGCGTGGCGGGACAGGGATCGAACATTCAGTACTTC. As protein: CASSVAGQGSNIQYF. The chain links TRBV5-1 to TRBJ2-4; 9 bases match TRBD1. Germline loops: CDR1 SGHRS, CDR2 YFSETQ. J lost 7 bases, V lost 4 bases, and 9 bases had no gene match. The CDR3 covers 15 residues.

This clonotype was counted at least ten times. This chain uses TRBV7-2 with TRBJ2-5, with D hard to call. V was shortened by 1 base and J by 0 bases, with 6 bases between the two germline ends. Germline V gene lookup returns CDR1 SGHTA and CDR2 FQGNSA. CDR3 length: 14 residues. DNA for the CDR3: TGTGCCAGCAGCTTAGAATGGCACCAAGAGACCCAGTACTTC. Translated, it gives CASSLEWHQETQYF.

This clonotype was seen at least ten times. V and J are TRBV20-1 and TRBJ2-7; D unclear. In germline, CDR1 is DFQATT, CDR2 SNEGSKA (reference sequence). The germline V and J ends were trimmed by 6 bases and 2 bases, with 17 bases remaining between them. This CDR3 comprises 14 residues. The CDR3 DNA reads as TGCAGTGCCCAAAGGCTGGGCCTCCCCTACGAGCAGTACTTC. Protein sequence: CSAQRLGLPYEQYF.

J is TRBJ2-1 and V is TRBV5-1; 8 bases are a match to TRBD2. The CDR3 extends over 17 amino acids. Germline-derived CDR1 and CDR2 are SGHRS and YFSETQ. Trimming cost V 4 bases and J 0 bases; bases outside gene matches: 9. The CDR3 DNA reads as TGCGCCAGCAGCCCAGTAGCGGGGAGGAGCTCCTACAATGAGCAGTTCTTC. It encodes CASSPVAGRSSYNEQFF.

The chain combines TRBV6-2 or TRBV6-3 with TRBJ2-7, with D possibly being TRBD1 (5 bases). With 5 bases removed from V and 3 bases from J, the gap between germline ends came to 8 bases. Germline assignment: CDR1 MNHEY and CDR2 SVGEGT. The CDR3 totals 12 residues. The CDR3 DNA reads TGTGCCAGCAGTCGACAGATCTACGAGCAGTACTTC. Translation gives CASSRQIYEQYF.

This clonotype was seen at least ten times. The chain joins TRBV12-3 or TRBV12-4 to TRBJ2-5; 9 nucleotides align to TRBD1. V lost 7 bases and J lost 5; bases outside the gene matches: 2. The CDR3 covers 12 residues. In nucleotides, the CDR3 is TGTGCCAGCACCGGACAGGGGGAGACCCAGTACTTC. Translating gives CASTGQGETQYF.

This clonotype was picked up many times. This chain uses TRBV27 with TRBJ2-7, with D unclear. V shed 7 bases and J shed 2 bases, with 21 bases lying between them. Germline V lookup: CDR1 MNHEY, CDR2 SMNVEV (reference sequence). The CDR3 runs 16 residues. The CDR3 sequence is CASKLYTRSLPYEQYF. CDR3 bases: TGTGCCAGCAAGCTGTATACCAGGAGCCTCCCCTACGAGCAGTACTTC.

This clonotype has just a few counts. The V call is TRBV5-1, the J call TRBJ2-1, with D unresolved. CDR1 is SGHRS and CDR2 is YFSETQ in the germline V gene. The V end lost 1 base, the J end lost 6 bases, and 11 bases lay between the germline ends. The CDR3 extends over 14 amino acids. In nucleotides, the CDR3 is TGCGCCAGCAGCTTGTTCCCGGGTAGCAATGAGCAGTTCTTC. Translation gives CASSLFPGSNEQFF.

There are many counts of this clonotype. V is TRBV12-3 or TRBV12-4 and J is TRBJ1-4, with 7 bases fitting TRBD1. CDR3 size: 16 residues. With 5 bases clipped from V and 8 bases from J, the junction kept 14 bases outside the gene matches. The CDR3 region is CASSVLDREGREKLFF. The CDR3 DNA reads TGTGCCAGCAGTGTCCTTGACAGGGAGGGTAGAGAAAAACTGTTTTTT.

The chain employs TRBV5-6 and TRBJ2-1; tentative D call: TRBD2 (6 bases). Per the germline V gene, CDR1 is SGHDT and CDR2 is YYEEEE. Trimming cost V 2 bases and J 0 bases, with 15 bases left between them. This CDR3 comprises 17 residues. In DNA form, the CDR3 reads TGTGCCAGCAGCTTCAGCGGGCCTTCGAGCTCCTACAATGAGCAGTTCTTC. Its protein is CASSFSGPSSSYNEQFF.

The sample holds a few counts of this clonotype. The chain's CDR3 is CASSIGEPQHF. CDR3 sequence (DNA): TGTGCCAGTAGTATCGGGGAGCCCCAGCATTTT. The rearrangement uses TRBV19 and TRBJ1-5; D unresolved. Per germline, CDR1 LNHDA and CDR2 SQIVND (reference sequence). Trimming took 3 bases from V and 8 from J, leaving 5 bases between them. The CDR3 is 11 residues long.

V is TRBV20-1 and J is TRBJ1-6; D remains ambiguous. The CDR3 loop spans 16 amino acids. V dropped 0 bases and J dropped 7 bases, with 16 bases sitting between them. CDR1 is DFQATT and CDR2 is SNEGSKA in the germline V gene (reference sequence). The CDR3 sequence is CSARDGSPARNSPLHF. CDR3 in DNA: TGCAGTGCTAGAGACGGCAGCCCAGCTAGGAATTCACCCCTCCACTTT.

In its sample, this clonotype was seen many times. The chain is built from TRBV4-3 and TRBJ2-2; 11 nucleotides match TRBD1. Germline CDR1 is LGHNA and CDR2 is YSLEER. Trimming at V came to 2 bases and at J to 5 bases, leaving 10 bases not matched to a gene. CDR3 length: 18 residues. CDR3 sequence (DNA): TGCGCCAGCAGCCAACCCCAGGGACAGGGGGTTCGGACCGGGGAGCTGTTTTTT. It yields the protein CASSQPQGQGVRTGELFF.

This clonotype was recorded many times. This chain links TRBV12-3 or TRBV12-4 with TRBJ2-3, with 11 bases identical to TRBD2. CDR3 length: 15 residues. Trimming removed 6 bases from V and 8 bases from J; junction bases left unmatched: 10. DNA for the CDR3: TGTGCCAGCAGCTGGACTAGCGGGCGCGGGGTTACGCAGTATTTT. This gives the protein CASSWTSGRGVTQYF.

This clonotype was seen ten or more times. The rearrangement uses TRBV5-1 and TRBJ2-2; 12 bases are a match to TRBD2. Trimming cost V 9 bases and J 7 bases; bases outside gene matches: 10. The CDR3 length is 15 residues. Germline V lookup: CDR1 SGHRS, CDR2 YFSETQ. The CDR3 DNA follows: TGCGCCACCTCTAGCGGGGGGGCCGCGGACGGGGAGCTGTTTTTT. Translated: CATSSGGAADGELFF. Variable domain in full (rest from reference TRBV5-1 and TRBJ2-2): KAGVTQTPRYLIKTRGQQVTLSCSPISGHRSVSWYQQTPGQGLQFLFEYFSETQRNKGNFPGRFSGRQFSNSRSEMNVSTLELGDSALYLCATSSGGAADGELFFGEGSRLTVL.

The genes are TRBV20-1 and TRBJ1-6; no definite D call. Germline V gene lookup returns CDR1 DFQATT and CDR2 SNEGSKA (reference sequence). The CDR3 runs 16 residues. V lost 3 bases and J 0 bases, leaving 12 bases between the germline ends. The CDR3 DNA sequence: TGCAGTGCTAGGGACCGAAAGAGCTCCTATAATTCACCCCTCCACTTT. Translated, it gives CSARDRKSSYNSPLHF.

This clonotype was counted a few times. This chain links TRBV7-2 with TRBJ1-3; a weak D match, TRBD1 (5 bases). The V end lost 1 base, the J end lost 0 bases, and 13 bases lay between the germline ends. The germline V gene has CDR1 SGHTA and CDR2 FQGNSA. The CDR3 has 17 amino acids. The CDR3 region is CASSLVGTDRSGNTIYF. Here the CDR3 DNA reads TGTGCCAGCAGCTTAGTTGGGACGGATCGCTCTGGAAACACCATATATTTT.

The chain has TRBV12-3 or TRBV12-4 and TRBJ2-5; a weak D match, TRBD2 (5 bases). The CDR3 is 13 amino acids. V was clipped by 2 bases and J by 8 bases, with 12 bases between them. For the CDR3, the DNA is TGTGCCAGCAGTTTATTCTCCGAGGGCACCCAGTACTTC. This codes for CASSLFSEGTQYF.

The chain has TRBV30 and TRBJ2-3; D is ambiguous. CDR3 size: 11 residues. The V end lost 4 bases, the J end lost 4 bases, and 6 bases lay between the germline ends. CDR1 and CDR2 from the germline V gene are GTSNPN and SVGIG (reference sequence). CDR3 in DNA: TGTGCCTGGACCCCGGCAGATACGCAGTATTTT. Amino acid sequence: CAWTPADTQYF.

This clonotype was counted ten times or more. J is TRBJ2-1 and V is TRBV7-8, with D unresolved. Trimming removed 7 bases at V and 4 bases at J, with 17 bases between. The CDR3 spans 15 residues. Looked up from germline, CDR1 is SGHVS and CDR2 is FQNEAQ. The CDR3 coding sequence is TGTGCCAGCACCTCCTCCAGGCTTAATTACAATGAGCAGTTCTTC. This codes for CASTSSRLNYNEQFF.

The V call is TRBV24-1, the J call TRBJ2-4; no clear D gene. The length of the CDR3 is 13 residues. Trimming took 5 bases from V and 0 from J, leaving 4 bases between them. From germline, CDR1 is KGHDR and CDR2 SFDVKD. The chain's CDR3 is CATSAGAKNIQYF. The CDR3 DNA reads as TGTGCCACCAGTGCAGGAGCCAAAAACATTCAGTACTTC.

In its sample, this clonotype was seen many times. This chain's CDR3 is CASSPGGAGDYNEQFF. CDR3 DNA: TGTGCCAGCAGCCCCGGTGGAGCGGGAGACTACAATGAGCAGTTCTTC. This rearrangement joins TRBV5-4 to TRBJ2-1; 8 nucleotides align to TRBD2. Germline V gene sequence: CDR1 SGHNT, CDR2 YYREEE (reference sequence). The ends lost 4 bases at V and 3 bases at J; junction bases unmatched: 9. CDR3 length: 16 amino acids.

This clonotype was seen a few times. The V and J genes are TRBV5-4 and TRBJ2-2, with 11 bases matching TRBD1. This CDR3 spans 17 amino acids. Germline CDR1 and CDR2: SGHNT and YYREEE (reference sequence). V dropped 4 bases and J dropped 3; count of bases not matched to a gene: 8. The CDR3 DNA sequence: TGTGCCAGCAGCCCCGAGCCGGGACAGGGGGACACCGGGGAGCTGTTTTTT. Amino acids: CASSPEPGQGDTGELFF.